This TCR beta chain was recovered during a study of blood T cell repertoires in COVID-19. Looking at the study overall: Whether acute or convalescent, the COVID-19 samples came from the United States, Italy and Spain. Nucleic acid was either cDNA or gDNA, and it came from T cells, B-cell-depleted T cells, or PBMCs.

This CDR3 has 14 residues. Trimming removed 3 bases from V and 1 base from J; junction bases left unmatched: 1. Germline values: CDR1 GTSNPN, CDR2 SVGIG (reference sequence). The assay was immunoSEQ multiplex PCR, and TCRdb's table has in-frame clones only and misses some. The sample comprises fewer than 110,000 clones, roughly nine tenths of which are singletons, and roughly 17% rests with the top ten. The receptor's source is a man aged 50 to 59 with acute or convalescent COVID-19. This chain links TRBV30 with TRBJ2-2, with 8 bases lining up with TRBD1. Sequences were obtained from peripheral blood. The CDR3 bases are TGTGCCTGGAGGGGACAGGTGAACACCGGGGAGCTGTTTTTT. This gives the protein CAWRGQVNTGELFF.